This TCR beta chain was sequenced for a study of blood T cells in healthy people across ages. Trimming shortened V by 10 bases and J by 10 bases, and 17 bases separated the two germline ends. Germline values: CDR1 SGHRS, CDR2 YFSETQ. The CDR3 extends over 12 amino acids. A second PCR, run for roughly 7 to 12 cycles, used a sample-barcoded 5' primer plus a J-beta primer mix. TCRdb ran MiXCR on the 5' RACE reads and lists one entry per CDR3 protein. In the table there are around 800,000 distinct CDR3 sequences, more than 25% of which are singletons. In this sample, this clonotype turned up a few times. The same sample was also studied in work on T cells of mothers and their children.

The TCR comes from a boy under 18 in good health. The sample was blood. The genes are TRBV5-1 and TRBJ1-4, with unresolved D. The CDR3 nucleotides are TGCGCCTCAGCAGAGTATCGGGGAAAACTGTTTTTT. Amino acids: CASAEYRGKLFF.